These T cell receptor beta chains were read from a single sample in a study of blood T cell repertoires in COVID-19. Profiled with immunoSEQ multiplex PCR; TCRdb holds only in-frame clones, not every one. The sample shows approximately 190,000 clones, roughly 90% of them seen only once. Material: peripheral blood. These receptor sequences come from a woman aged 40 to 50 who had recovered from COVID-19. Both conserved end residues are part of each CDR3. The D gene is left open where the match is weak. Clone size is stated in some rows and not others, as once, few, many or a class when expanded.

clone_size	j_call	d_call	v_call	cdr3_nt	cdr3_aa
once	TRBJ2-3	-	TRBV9	TGTGCCAGCAACCGCGGCGGGAGCACAGATACGCAGTATTTT	CASNRGGSTDTQYF
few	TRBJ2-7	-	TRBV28	TGTGCCAGCAGCCATACTAGCTACGAGCAGTACTTC	CASSHTSYEQYF
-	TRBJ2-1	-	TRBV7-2	TGTGCCAGCAGCTCGACTAGATTCAATGAGCAGTTCTTC	CASSSTRFNEQFF
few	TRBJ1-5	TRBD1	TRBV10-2	TGCGCCAGCAGTAAGGACAGGAACAATCAGCCCCAGCATTTT	CASSKDRNNQPQHF
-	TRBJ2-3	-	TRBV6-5	TGTGCCAGCAGTTACGCCCCCCAGACTAGCACAGATACGCAGTATTTT	CASSYAPQTSTDTQYF
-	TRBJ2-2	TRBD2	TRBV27	TGTGCCAGCAGTGGAAGGCTAGCGGGTACCGGGGAGCTGTTTTTT	CASSGRLAGTGELFF
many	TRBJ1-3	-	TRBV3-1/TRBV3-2	TGTGCCAGCAGCCAAGAGGGGGCTTATGGAAACACCATATATTTT	CASSQEGAYGNTIYF
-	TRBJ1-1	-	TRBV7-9	TGTGCCAGCAGCTCCCAGAGGGCCTTCACTGAAGCTTTCTTT	CASSSQRAFTEAFF
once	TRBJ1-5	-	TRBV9	TGTGCCAGCAGCGTAGGAGCTAATGGCAATCAGCCCCAGCATTTT	CASSVGANGNQPQHF
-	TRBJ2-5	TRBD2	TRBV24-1	TGTGCCACCAGTGACTCCCTAGCGGGAGGTTGGGAGACCCAGTACTTC	CATSDSLAGGWETQYF